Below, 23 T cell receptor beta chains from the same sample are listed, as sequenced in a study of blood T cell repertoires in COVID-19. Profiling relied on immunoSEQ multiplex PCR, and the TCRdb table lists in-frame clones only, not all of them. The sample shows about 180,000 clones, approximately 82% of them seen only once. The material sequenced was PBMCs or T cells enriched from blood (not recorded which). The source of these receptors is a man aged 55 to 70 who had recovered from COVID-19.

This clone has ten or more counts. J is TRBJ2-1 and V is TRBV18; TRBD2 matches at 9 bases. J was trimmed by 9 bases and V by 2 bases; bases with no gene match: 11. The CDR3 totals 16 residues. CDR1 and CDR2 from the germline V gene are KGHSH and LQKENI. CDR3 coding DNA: TGTGCCAGCTCACCAGGGCCTGCGGGGGGGCTAGGTGAGCAGTTCTTC. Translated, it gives CASSPGPAGGLGEQFF.

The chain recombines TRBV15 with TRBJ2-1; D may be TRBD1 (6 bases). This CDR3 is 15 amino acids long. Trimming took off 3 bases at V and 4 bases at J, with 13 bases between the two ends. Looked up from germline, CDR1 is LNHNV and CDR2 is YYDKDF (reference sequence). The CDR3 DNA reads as TGTGCCACCAGCAGGCTCAGGGGCCGGTACAATGAGCAGTTCTTC. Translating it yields CATSRLRGRYNEQFF.

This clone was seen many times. CDR3 bases: TGTGCCAGCAGCCAGTTGGGCGGCGGTAGCGGCAGAGGGAATGAGCAGTTCTTC. It translates to CASSQLGGGSGRGNEQFF. The chain joins TRBV7-9 to TRBJ2-1; possible D gene TRBD2, 6 bases. The CDR3 length is 18 residues. V gave up 5 bases and J gave up 7 bases, with 27 bases separating them. Germline CDR1 and CDR2: SEHNR and FQNEAQ (reference sequence).

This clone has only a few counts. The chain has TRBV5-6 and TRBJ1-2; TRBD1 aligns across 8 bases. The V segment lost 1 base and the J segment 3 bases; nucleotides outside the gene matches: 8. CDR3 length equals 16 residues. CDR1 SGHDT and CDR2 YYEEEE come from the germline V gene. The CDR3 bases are TGTGCCAGCAGCTTGCTTCCTGGACAGGGACACTATGGCTACACCTTC. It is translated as CASSLLPGQGHYGYTF. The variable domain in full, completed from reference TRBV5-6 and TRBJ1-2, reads DAGVTQSPTHLIKTRGQQVTLRCSPKSGHDTVSWYQQALGQGPQFIFQYYEEEERQRGNFPDRFSGHQFPNYSSELNVNALLLGDSALYLCASSLLPGQGHYGYTFGSGTRLTVV.

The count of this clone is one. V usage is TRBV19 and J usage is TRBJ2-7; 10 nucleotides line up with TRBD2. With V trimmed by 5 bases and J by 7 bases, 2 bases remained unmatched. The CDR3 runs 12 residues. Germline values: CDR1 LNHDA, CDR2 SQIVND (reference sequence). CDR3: CASSDSGREQYF. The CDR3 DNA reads TGTGCCAGTAGTGATAGCGGGAGGGAGCAGTACTTC.

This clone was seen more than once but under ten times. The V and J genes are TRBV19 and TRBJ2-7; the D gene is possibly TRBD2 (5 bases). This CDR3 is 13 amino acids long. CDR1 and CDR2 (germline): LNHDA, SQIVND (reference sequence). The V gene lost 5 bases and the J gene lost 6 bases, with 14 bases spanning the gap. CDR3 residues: CASSSRAESEQYF. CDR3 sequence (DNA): TGTGCCAGTAGTTCGAGGGCCGAAAGCGAGCAGTACTTC.

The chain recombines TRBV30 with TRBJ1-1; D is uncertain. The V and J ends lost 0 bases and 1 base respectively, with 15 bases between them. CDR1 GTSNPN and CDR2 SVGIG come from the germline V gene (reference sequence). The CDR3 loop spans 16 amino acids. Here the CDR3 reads CAWSVPGRRRNTEAFF. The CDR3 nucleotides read TGTGCCTGGAGTGTACCGGGGAGGCGCCGGAACACTGAAGCTTTCTTT.

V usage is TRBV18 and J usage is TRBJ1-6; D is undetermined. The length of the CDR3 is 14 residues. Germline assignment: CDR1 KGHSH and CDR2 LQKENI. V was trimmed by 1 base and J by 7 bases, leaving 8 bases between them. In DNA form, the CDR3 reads TGTGCCAGCTCACCACAGGGAGGGAATTCACCCCTCCACTTT. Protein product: CASSPQGGNSPLHF.

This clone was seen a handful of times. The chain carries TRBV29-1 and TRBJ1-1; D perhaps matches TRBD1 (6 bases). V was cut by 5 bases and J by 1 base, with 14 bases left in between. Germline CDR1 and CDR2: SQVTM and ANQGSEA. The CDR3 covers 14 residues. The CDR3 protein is CSVFRGWGNTEAFF. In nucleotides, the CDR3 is TGCAGCGTTTTCAGGGGATGGGGGAACACTGAAGCTTTCTTT.

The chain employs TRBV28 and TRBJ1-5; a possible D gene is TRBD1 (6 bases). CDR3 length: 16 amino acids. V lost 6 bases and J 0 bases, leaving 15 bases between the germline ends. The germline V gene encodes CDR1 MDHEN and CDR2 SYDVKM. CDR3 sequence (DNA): TGTGCCAGCAGAGACACAGGGTTGGTTAGCAATCAGCCCCAGCATTTT. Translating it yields CASRDTGLVSNQPQHF.

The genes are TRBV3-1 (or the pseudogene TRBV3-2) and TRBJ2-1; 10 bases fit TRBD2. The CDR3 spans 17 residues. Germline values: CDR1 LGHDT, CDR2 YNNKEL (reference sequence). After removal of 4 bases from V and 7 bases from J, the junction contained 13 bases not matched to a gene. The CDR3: CASSPYHGSGRRNEQFF. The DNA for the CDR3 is TGTGCCAGCAGCCCATACCACGGTAGCGGGAGGAGGAATGAGCAGTTCTTC.

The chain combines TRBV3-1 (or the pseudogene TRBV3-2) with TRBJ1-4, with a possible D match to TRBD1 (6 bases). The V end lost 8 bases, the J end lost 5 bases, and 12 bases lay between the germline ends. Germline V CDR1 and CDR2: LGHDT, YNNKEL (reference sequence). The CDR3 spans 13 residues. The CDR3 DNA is TGTGCCAGCCGGGCCAGGGGAAATGAAAAACTGTTTTTT. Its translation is CASRARGNEKLFF.

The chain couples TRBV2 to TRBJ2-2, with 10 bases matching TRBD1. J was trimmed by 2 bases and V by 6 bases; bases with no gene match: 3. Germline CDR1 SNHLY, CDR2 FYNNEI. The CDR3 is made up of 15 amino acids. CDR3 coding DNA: TGTGCCAGCAGGAGGGACAGGGGTAACACCGGGGAGCTGTTTTTT. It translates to CASRRDRGNTGELFF.

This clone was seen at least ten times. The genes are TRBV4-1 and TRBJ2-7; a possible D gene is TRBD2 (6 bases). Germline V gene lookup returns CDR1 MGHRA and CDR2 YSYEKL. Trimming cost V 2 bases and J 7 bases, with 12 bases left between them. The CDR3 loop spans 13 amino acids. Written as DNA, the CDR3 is TGCGCCAGCAGCCAACTTTCGGGAGAAGAGCAGTACTTC. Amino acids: CASSQLSGEEQYF.

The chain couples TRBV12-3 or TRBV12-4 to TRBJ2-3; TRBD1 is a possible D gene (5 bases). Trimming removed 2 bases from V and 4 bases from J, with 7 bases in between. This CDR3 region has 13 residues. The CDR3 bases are TGTGCCAGCAGTTTACCAGGGCCAGATACGCAGTATTTT. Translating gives CASSLPGPDTQYF.

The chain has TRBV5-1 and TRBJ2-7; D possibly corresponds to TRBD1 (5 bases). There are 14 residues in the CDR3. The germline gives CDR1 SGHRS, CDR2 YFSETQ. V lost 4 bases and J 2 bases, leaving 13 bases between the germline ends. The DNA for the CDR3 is TGCGCCAGCAGCCGGATAGGGGTGACCTACGAGCAGTACTTC. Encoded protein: CASSRIGVTYEQYF.

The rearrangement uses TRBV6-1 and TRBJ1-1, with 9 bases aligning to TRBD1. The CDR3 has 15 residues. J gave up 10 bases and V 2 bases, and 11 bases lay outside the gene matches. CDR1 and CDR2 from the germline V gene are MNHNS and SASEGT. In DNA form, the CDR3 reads TGTGCCAGCAGTGAAAGCGGGACAGGGACCTCCGGAGCTTTCTTT. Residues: CASSESGTGTSGAFF.

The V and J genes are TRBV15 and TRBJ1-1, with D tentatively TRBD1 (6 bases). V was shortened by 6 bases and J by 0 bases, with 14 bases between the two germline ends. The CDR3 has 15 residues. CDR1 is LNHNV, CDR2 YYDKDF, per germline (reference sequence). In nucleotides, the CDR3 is TGTGCCACCAGACCTCGGGGGGCCCTGAACACTGAAGCTTTCTTT. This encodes CATRPRGALNTEAFF.

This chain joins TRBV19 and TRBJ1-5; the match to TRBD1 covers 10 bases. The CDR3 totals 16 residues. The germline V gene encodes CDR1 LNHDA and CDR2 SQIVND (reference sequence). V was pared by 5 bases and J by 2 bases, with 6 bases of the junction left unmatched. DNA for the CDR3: TGTGCCAGTAGTGGGACAGGGGTAAGAGGCAATCAGCCCCAGCATTTT. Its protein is CASSGTGVRGNQPQHF. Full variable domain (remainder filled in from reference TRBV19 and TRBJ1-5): DGGITQSPKYLFRKEGQNVTLSCEQNLNHDAMYWYRQDPGQGLRLIYYSQIVNDFQKGDIAEGYSVSREKKESFPLTVTSAQKNPTAFYLCASSGTGVRGNQPQHFGDGTRLSIL.

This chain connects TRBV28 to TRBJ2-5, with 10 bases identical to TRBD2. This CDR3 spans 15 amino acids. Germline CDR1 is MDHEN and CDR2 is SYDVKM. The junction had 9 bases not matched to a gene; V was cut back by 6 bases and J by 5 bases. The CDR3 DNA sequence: TGTGCCAGCAGACCTGTGACTAGCGGGTACGAGACCCAGTACTTC. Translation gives CASRPVTSGYETQYF.

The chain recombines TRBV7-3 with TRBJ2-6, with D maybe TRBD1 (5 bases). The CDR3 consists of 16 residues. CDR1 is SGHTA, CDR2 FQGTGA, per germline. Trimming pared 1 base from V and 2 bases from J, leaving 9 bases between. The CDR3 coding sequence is TGTGCCAGCAGCTTAATGGGCAGGGCTGGGGCCAACGTCCTGACTTTC. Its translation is CASSLMGRAGANVLTF. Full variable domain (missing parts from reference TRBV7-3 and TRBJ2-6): GAGVSQTPSNKVTEKGKYVELRCDPISGHTALYWYRQSLGQGPEFLIYFQGTGAADDSGLPNDRFFAVRPEGSVSTLKIQRTERGDSAVYLCASSLMGRAGANVLTFGAGSRLTVL.

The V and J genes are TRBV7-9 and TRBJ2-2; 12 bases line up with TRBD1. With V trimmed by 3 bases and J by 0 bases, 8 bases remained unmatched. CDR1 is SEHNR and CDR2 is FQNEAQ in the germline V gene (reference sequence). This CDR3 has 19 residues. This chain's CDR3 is CASSFGGQGASANTGELFF. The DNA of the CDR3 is TGTGCCAGCAGCTTTGGGGGACAGGGGGCTTCAGCGAACACCGGGGAGCTGTTTTTT.

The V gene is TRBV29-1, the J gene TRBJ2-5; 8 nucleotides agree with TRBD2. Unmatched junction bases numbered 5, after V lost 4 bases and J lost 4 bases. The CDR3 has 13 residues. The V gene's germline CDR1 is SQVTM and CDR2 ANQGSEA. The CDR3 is CSVATGGSETQYF. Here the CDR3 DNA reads TGCAGCGTTGCAACGGGGGGGTCAGAGACCCAGTACTTC.